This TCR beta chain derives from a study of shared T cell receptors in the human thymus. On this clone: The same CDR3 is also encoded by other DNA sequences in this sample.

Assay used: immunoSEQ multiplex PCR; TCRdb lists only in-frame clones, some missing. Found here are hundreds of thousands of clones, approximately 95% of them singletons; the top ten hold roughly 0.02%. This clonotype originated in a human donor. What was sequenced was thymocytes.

The CDR3 DNA sequence: TGTGCCAGCAGTTACGGGGGAACACAAGAGACCCAGTACTTC. This translates into CASSYGGTQETQYF. The chain has TRBV6-5 and TRBJ2-5; D is possibly TRBD1 or TRBD2 (5 bases each). Germline CDR1 MNHEY, CDR2 SVGAGI. Trimming removed 2 bases from V and 2 bases from J, with 9 bases in between. This CDR3 has 14 amino acids.